The present T cell receptor (beta chain) was sequenced within a study of blood T cell repertoires in COVID-19. CDR1 is SGHTA, CDR2 FQGTGA, per germline. The junction had 1 base not matched to a gene; V was cut back by 3 bases and J by 2 bases. CDR3 size: 14 residues. Profiled with immunoSEQ multiplex PCR; TCRdb holds only in-frame clones, not every one. Of approximately 200,000 clones listed, 86% are singletons. The chain uses TRBV7-3 and TRBJ2-7; 10 positions match TRBD2. The sequenced sample consisted of PBMCs or T cells enriched from blood (not recorded which). This receptor was obtained from a woman aged 30 to 39 who had recovered from COVID-19. CDR3 sequence: CASSLLAGAYEQYF. CDR3 nucleotide sequence: TGTGCCAGCAGCTTGCTAGCGGGAGCCTACGAGCAGTACTTC.